The rows below give T cell receptor beta chains drawn from one sample of a study of shared clonotypes between healthy human individuals. Clones were sequenced by immunoSEQ multiplex PCR, and TCRdb holds only the in-frame ones, with some missing. The sample yields hundreds of thousands of clones, 85% to 95% seen once. The specimen sequenced was naive CD8+ T cells sorted from blood. All receptors come from a woman in her twenties or thirties in good health. The CDR3 runs from the conserved cysteine through the conserved F or W. The D gene is left open where the match is weak. Not all rows give a size; the values are once, few, many and, for expanded clones, a class.

J | V | D | size | CDR3 | DNA
TRBJ1-6 | TRBV19 | TRBD1 | - | CASRPDRALYNSPLHF | TGTGCCAGTAGACCGGACAGGGCACTCTATAATTCACCCCTCCACTTT
TRBJ2-1 | TRBV29-1 | - | - | CSVVGLSSSYNEQFF | TGCAGCGTCGTCGGACTGTCGAGCTCCTACAATGAGCAGTTCTTC
TRBJ2-7 | TRBV27 | TRBD2 | once | CASSPLAGGIYEQYF | TGTGCCAGCAGTCCGCTAGCGGGTGGAATCTACGAGCAGTACTTC
TRBJ2-4 | TRBV9 | - | once | CASSGSLDIQYF | TGTGCCAGCAGCGGAAGTCTAGACATTCAGTACTTC
TRBJ2-3 | TRBV13 | - | once | CASSLRGAQTDTQYF | TGTGCCAGCAGCTTACGGGGGGCGCAGACAGATACGCAGTATTTT
TRBJ2-1 | TRBV15 | TRBD2 | - | CATRIAREGYNEQFF | TGTGCCACCAGGATTGCGCGGGAGGGGTACAATGAGCAGTTCTTC
TRBJ2-2 | TRBV27 | TRBD2 | - | CASSLGTSGYGELFF | TGTGCCAGCAGTTTAGGGACTAGCGGGTACGGGGAGCTGTTTTTT
TRBJ2-7 | TRBV11-1 | - | - | CASGWSYEQYF | TGTGCCAGTGGTTGGTCCTACGAGCAGTACTTC
TRBJ1-2 | TRBV19 | TRBD1 | - | CASRLVTMGQLGNYGYTF | TGTGCCAGTAGACTCGTGACTATGGGACAGTTGGGTAACTATGGCTACACCTTC
TRBJ2-2 | TRBV2 | - | - | CASRRAGNANTGELFF | TGTGCCAGCAGGAGGGCAGGAAACGCGAACACCGGGGAGCTGTTTTTT
TRBJ1-2 | TRBV7-9 | TRBD1 | once | CASSKPGQTNYGYTF | TGTGCCAGCAGCAAACCGGGACAGACTAACTATGGCTACACCTTC
TRBJ2-1 | TRBV28 | - | - | CATQKEQGPYNEQFF | TGTGCCACCCAGAAAGAACAGGGTCCCTACAATGAGCAGTTCTTC
TRBJ2-5 | TRBV5-4 | TRBD1 | - | CASSLAGTGRSETQYF | TGTGCCAGCAGCTTGGCCGGGACAGGGAGATCAGAGACCCAGTACTTC
TRBJ2-5 | TRBV13 | - | - | CASSFRDGGSETQYF | TGTGCCAGCAGCTTCCGGGACGGGGGTTCCGAGACCCAGTACTTC
TRBJ2-5 | TRBV14 | TRBD1 | - | CASSRITTGIETQYF | TGTGCCAGCAGCCGGATCACGACAGGGATAGAGACCCAGTACTTC
TRBJ2-7 | TRBV28 | - | - | CASNRPPANYEQYF | TGTGCCAGCAACCGCCCGCCGGCTAACTACGAGCAGTACTTC
TRBJ2-7 | TRBV28 | TRBD2 | once | CASTLAGSSYEQYF | TGTGCCAGCACGCTAGCGGGTTCCTCCTACGAGCAGTACTTC
TRBJ2-1 | TRBV4-1 | - | once | CASSQVDGGENEQFF | TGCGCCAGCAGCCAAGTGGACGGGGGTGAGAATGAGCAGTTCTTC
TRBJ1-2 | TRBV9 | - | - | CASSPYRNYGYTF | TGTGCCAGCAGCCCCTACCGGAACTATGGCTACACCTTC
TRBJ1-5 | TRBV13 | - | - | CASSIRVVNQPQHF | TGTGCCAGCAGCATAAGAGTGGTCAATCAGCCCCAGCATTTT
TRBJ1-1 | TRBV10-1 | - | - | CASGDSLGTEAFF | TGCGCCAGCGGCGACTCCCTGGGGACTGAAGCTTTCTTT
TRBJ2-1 | TRBV2 | TRBD1 | once | CASSPRTGGIDEQFF | TGTGCCAGCAGTCCGAGGACAGGGGGGATCGATGAGCAGTTCTTC
TRBJ2-1 | TRBV29-1 | - | - | CSVDWQGRLFEQFF | TGCAGCGTTGATTGGCAGGGGCGTCTATTTGAGCAGTTCTTC
TRBJ2-7 | TRBV28 | TRBD2 | - | CASRLTSGNFEQYF | TGTGCCAGCAGACTGACTAGCGGGAATTTTGAGCAGTACTTC
TRBJ2-1 | TRBV2 | - | - | CASRLGQLSYNEQFF | TGTGCCAGCAGGCTGGGGCAGTTGTCCTACAATGAGCAGTTCTTC
TRBJ2-7 | TRBV7-9 | - | - | CASSLEAGSLNYEQYF | TGTGCCAGCAGCTTAGAAGCCGGGAGCCTCAACTACGAGCAGTACTTC
TRBJ2-5 | TRBV29-1 | - | - | CSVAGNQETQYF | TGCAGCGTTGCAGGGAACCAAGAGACCCAGTACTTC
TRBJ1-2 | TRBV4-1 | - | - | CASSQDRGYYGYTF | TGCGCCAGCAGCCAAGACAGAGGGTACTATGGCTACACCTTC
TRBJ1-1 | TRBV6-6 | TRBD1 | - | CASSYGGGARTEAFF | TGTGCCAGCAGTTACGGAGGGGGCGCGAGGACTGAAGCTTTCTTT
TRBJ2-5 | TRBV5-6 | - | - | CASSFAETQYF | TGTGCCAGCAGCTTTGCGGAGACCCAGTACTTC
TRBJ1-2 | TRBV27 | - | - | CASSLMGFGGYTF | TGTGCCAGCAGTTTAATGGGGTTCGGTGGCTACACCTTC
TRBJ2-5 | TRBV5-1 | TRBD2 | - | CASSPGTTSQETQYF | TGCGCCAGCAGCCCGGGGACTACTTCCCAAGAGACCCAGTACTTC
TRBJ1-1 | TRBV28 | - | - | CASQDRRNTEAFF | TGTGCCAGTCAGGACAGAAGAAACACTGAAGCTTTCTTT
TRBJ2-7 | TRBV7-9 | - | - | CASSRTDYEQYF | TGTGCCAGCAGTCGGACGGACTACGAGCAGTACTTC
TRBJ2-3 | TRBV30 | - | - | CAWTSGVGADTQYF | TGTGCCTGGACCTCCGGGGTCGGGGCTGATACGCAGTATTTT
TRBJ1-2 | TRBV28 | TRBD1 | once | CASSPAGGAYYGYTF | TGTGCCAGCAGTCCTGCAGGGGGAGCTTACTATGGCTACACCTTC